A single sample gave rise to the 20 T cell receptor beta chains below, sequenced in a study of shared clonotypes between healthy human individuals. Clones were sequenced by immunoSEQ multiplex PCR, and TCRdb holds only the in-frame ones, with some missing. There are about 2.4 million clones in the sample; roughly 93% occur only once, and 0.36% lies in the top ten. Material for sequencing was naive CD4+ T cells from PBMCs. Indicated subset: CD45RA+ positively selected. The receptors shown here come from a man between 18 and 35 years old in good health. Some clones in this sample may be carry-over from other donors' samples.

This clone showed up just once. The chain joins TRBV6-5 to TRBJ1-3, with D possibly TRBD1 on 6 matching bases. V lost 6 bases and J lost 1, with 10 bases in between. The CDR3 loop spans 14 amino acids. Looked up from germline, CDR1 is MNHEY and CDR2 is SVGAGI. As DNA, the CDR3 is TGTGCCAGCAGAGCAGGGGTTTCTGGAAACACCATATATTTT. This encodes CASRAGVSGNTIYF.

This chain uses TRBV5-1 with TRBJ2-1; 8 bases agree with TRBD2. The CDR3 length is 13 residues. The germline CDR1 and CDR2 sequences are SGHRS and YFSETQ. Trimming removed 4 bases from V and 6 bases from J; junction bases left unmatched: 3. The CDR3 DNA sequence: TGCGCCAGCAGCATCGGACTAGCCAATGAGCAGTTCTTC. It codes for CASSIGLANEQFF.

This chain links TRBV30 with TRBJ2-7; D is uncertain. Deletions cut 3 bases from V and 6 bases from J, with 12 bases between. The CDR3 sequence is 12 residues long. Germline values: CDR1 GTSNPN, CDR2 SVGIG (reference sequence). DNA of the CDR3: TGTGCCTGGAGCCATAGTGGTCGCGAGCAGTACTTC. As protein: CAWSHSGREQYF.

The CDR3 sequence: CASMGPYSSGANVLTF. The CDR3 DNA sequence: TGCGCCAGCATGGGACCTTACAGCTCTGGGGCCAACGTCCTGACTTTC. The chain carries TRBV5-1 and TRBJ2-6; D possibly uses TRBD1 or TRBD2 (5 bases each). Germline V gene sequence: CDR1 SGHRS, CDR2 YFSETQ. Trimming shortened V by 6 bases and J by 0 bases, and 13 bases separated the two germline ends. CDR3 size: 16 residues.

This clone is a singleton in its sample. V is TRBV7-3 and J is TRBJ2-7; D is uncertain. The CDR3 has 14 amino acids. The V end was cut by 5 bases, the J end by 2 bases, with 13 bases between. Germline V CDR1 and CDR2: SGHTA, FQGTGA. The CDR3 spells CASSPYSYPYEQYF. The CDR3 bases are TGTGCCAGCAGCCCCTACTCTTATCCCTACGAGCAGTACTTC.

The V gene is TRBV29-1, the J gene TRBJ2-1, with TRBD2 identical over 7 bases. The CDR3 runs 14 residues. Germline V gene data show CDR1 as SQVTM and CDR2 as ANQGSEA. V shed 6 bases, J shed 0 bases, and the junction held 5 bases outside the gene matches. CDR3 DNA: TGCAGCGTCGTAGCGGGTTTCTCCTACAATGAGCAGTTCTTC. Its protein product is CSVVAGFSYNEQFF.

The J gene is TRBJ2-7, the V gene TRBV7-8, with D perhaps matching TRBD1 (5 bases). There are 14 residues in the CDR3. V dropped 4 bases and J dropped 6 bases, with 16 bases sitting between them. The germline gives CDR1 SGHVS, CDR2 FQNEAQ. CDR3 sequence (DNA): TGTGCCAGCAGCTCCCGGGCCAATAGGGGCGAGCAGTACTTC. Its protein product is CASSSRANRGEQYF.

This rearrangement joins TRBV4-2 to TRBJ2-5, with 11 bases matching TRBD2. The V gene end was trimmed by 1 base and the J gene end by 7 bases; junction bases not matched to a gene: 5. Germline V gene sequence: CDR1 LGHNA, CDR2 YNFKEQ. This CDR3 has 15 amino acids. CDR3 bases: TGTGCCAGCAGCCAAGCCGGGACTAGCGGCCTGACCCAGTACTTC. This gives the protein CASSQAGTSGLTQYF.

The V and J genes are TRBV7-8 and TRBJ1-5; no clear D gene. Per the germline V gene, CDR1 is SGHVS and CDR2 is FQNEAQ. The ends were cut back, 1 base at V and 9 bases at J, with 7 bases in the middle. This CDR3 has 12 residues. The CDR3 here is CASSLVIMPQHF. The CDR3 bases are TGTGCCAGCAGCTTAGTTATCATGCCCCAGCATTTT.

The chain has TRBV7-2 and TRBJ1-6, with unresolved D. V lost 4 bases and J 10 bases, leaving 11 bases between the germline ends. CDR1 is SGHTA, CDR2 FQGNSA, per germline. The length of the CDR3 is 13 residues. CDR3 nucleotides: TGTGCCAGCAGCTATTTGGCCGAATCACCCCTCCACTTT. It is translated as CASSYLAESPLHF. Based on the CDR3 plus reference TRBV7-2 and TRBJ1-6, the full variable domain is GAGVSQSPSNKVTEKGKDVELRCDPISGHTALYWYRQSLGQGLEFLIYFQGNSAPDKSGLPSDRFSAERTGGSVSTLTIQRTQQEDSAVYLCASSYLAESPLHFGNGTRLTVT.

V and J are TRBV9 and TRBJ1-5; possible D gene TRBD1, 6 bases. The length of the CDR3 is 15 residues. The germline V and J ends were trimmed by 0 bases and 4 bases, with 11 bases remaining between them. CDR1 and CDR2 from the germline V gene are SGDLS and YYNGEE. Here the CDR3 reads CASSVDTGRNQPQHF. The CDR3 DNA reads as TGTGCCAGCAGCGTAGATACAGGGCGTAATCAGCCCCAGCATTTT. The full variable domain, completed using reference TRBV9 and TRBJ1-5, is DSGVTQTPKHLITATGQRVTLRCSPRSGDLSVYWYQQSLDQGLQFLIQYYNGEERAKGNILERFSAQQFPDLHSELNLSSLELGDSALYFCASSVDTGRNQPQHFGDGTRLSIL.

The CDR3 here is CAIRRDPSTNEQFF. DNA of the CDR3: TGTGCCATCAGACGGGACCCTAGTACTAATGAGCAGTTCTTC. V and J are TRBV10-3 and TRBJ2-1; possibly TRBD1 or TRBD2 for D (5 bases each). CDR1 ENHRY and CDR2 SYGVKD come from the germline V gene. The CDR3 spans 14 residues. V lost 6 bases and J lost 7, with 16 bases in between.

The rearrangement joins TRBV5-3 to TRBJ2-7, with no clear D. TRBV5-3 is noted as an ORF with a role that remains uncertain. This CDR3 is built from 11 residues. Trimming took 5 bases from V and 5 from J, leaving 8 bases between them. The CDR3 spells CARRYGHEQYF. Here the CDR3 DNA reads TGTGCCAGAAGGTACGGTCACGAGCAGTACTTC.

V is TRBV7-2 and J is TRBJ2-7; D perhaps matches TRBD1 (5 bases). CDR3 length equals 16 residues. Trimming removed 0 bases from V and 2 bases from J, with 14 bases in between. Germline loops: CDR1 SGHTA, CDR2 FQGNSA. The CDR3 DNA follows: TGTGCCAGCAGCTTAGCGTGGGGCCTCGTAGCCTACGAGCAGTACTTC. Translating it yields CASSLAWGLVAYEQYF.

The chain links TRBV9 to TRBJ1-1; perhaps TRBD1 as D (6 bases). The CDR3 runs to 14 residues. Germline CDR1 and CDR2: SGDLS and YYNGEE. Deletions cut 3 bases from V and 2 bases from J, with 11 bases between. CDR3 in DNA: TGTGCCAGCAGCGCACAAGGGGGAAACACTGAAGCTTTCTTT. Translating it yields CASSAQGGNTEAFF.

This clone was recorded a few times. The chain links TRBV28 to TRBJ1-1; TRBD1 matches at 8 bases. V lost 5 bases, J lost 2 bases, and 4 bases stayed unmatched. The CDR3 runs 14 residues. Per the germline V gene, CDR1 is MDHEN and CDR2 is SYDVKM. The DNA of the CDR3 is TGTGCCAGCAGTAGGGGACAGGAAAACACTGAAGCTTTCTTT. Encoded protein: CASSRGQENTEAFF.

The chain combines TRBV19 with TRBJ1-1, with D possibly matching TRBD1 (6 bases). From germline, CDR1 is LNHDA and CDR2 SQIVND (reference sequence). V lost 5 bases, J lost 5 bases, and 12 bases lay in between. This CDR3 region has 13 residues. CDR3: CASSAIGGTEAFF. The CDR3 DNA follows: TGTGCCAGTAGTGCGATAGGGGGGACTGAAGCTTTCTTT.

V and J are TRBV7-8 and TRBJ2-3, with 9 bases fitting TRBD2. The CDR3 contains 18 residues. Per germline, CDR1 SGHVS and CDR2 FQNEAQ. J was trimmed by 4 bases and V by 5 bases; bases with no gene match: 16. The CDR3 nucleotides read TGTGCCAGCAGCGTATCCGGCCTAGCGGGATCTGGTGCAGATACGCAGTATTTT. This translates into CASSVSGLAGSGADTQYF.

The genes are TRBV7-9 and TRBJ1-1; TRBD1 matches at 8 bases. The CDR3 is 15 amino acids. J was trimmed by 4 bases and V by 4 bases; bases with no gene match: 8. Germline V CDR1 and CDR2: SEHNR, FQNEAQ (reference sequence). In DNA form, the CDR3 reads TGTGCCAGCAGCTCCTCGACAGGGGAGGCCACTGAAGCTTTCTTT. The encoded protein is CASSSSTGEATEAFF. The variable domain in full, with the rest retrieved from reference TRBV7-9 and TRBJ1-1, is DTGVSQNPRHKITKRGQNVTFRCDPISEHNRLYWYRQTLGQGPEFLTYFQNEAQLEKSRLLSDRFSAERPKGSFSTLEIQRTEQGDSAMYLCASSSSTGEATEAFFGQGTRLTVV.

This chain uses TRBV27 with TRBJ2-1; 9 nucleotides line up with TRBD2. After removal of 2 bases from V and 4 bases from J, the junction contained 3 bases not matched to a gene. There are 15 residues in the CDR3. Germline CDR1 reads MNHEY; CDR2 reads SMNVEV (reference sequence). In DNA, the CDR3 is TGTGCCAGCAGTTTAGGACTAGCGCGGTACAATGAGCAGTTCTTC. This sequence encodes CASSLGLARYNEQFF.